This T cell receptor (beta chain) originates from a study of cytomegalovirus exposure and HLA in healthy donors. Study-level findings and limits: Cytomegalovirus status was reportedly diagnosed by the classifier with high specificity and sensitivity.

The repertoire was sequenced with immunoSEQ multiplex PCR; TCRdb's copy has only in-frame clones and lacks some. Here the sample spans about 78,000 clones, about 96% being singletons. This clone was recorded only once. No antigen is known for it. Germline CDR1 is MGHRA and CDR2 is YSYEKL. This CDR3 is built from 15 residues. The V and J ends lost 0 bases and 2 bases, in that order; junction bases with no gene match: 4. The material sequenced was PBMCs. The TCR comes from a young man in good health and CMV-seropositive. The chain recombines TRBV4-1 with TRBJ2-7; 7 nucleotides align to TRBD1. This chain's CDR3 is CASSQESRGTYEQYF. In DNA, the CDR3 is TGCGCCAGCAGCCAAGAGTCCAGGGGGACCTACGAGCAGTACTTC.